The present entry profiles one T cell receptor (beta chain) with its context. The sample holds other DNA sequences that translate to the same CDR3. The sample is drawn from a study of cytomegalovirus exposure and HLA in healthy donors. Turning to the study itself: The 120 validation repertoires and the roughly 680 first-cohort repertoires shared a platform, a later analysis reported.

The data were produced by immunoSEQ multiplex PCR, yet TCRdb's version contains in-frame clones alone and is incomplete. The data contain approximately 200,000 clones, under 95% of them seen just once; the ten biggest clones take up around 1.1%. The TCR sequence derives from a woman aged 18-30 years in good health and CMV-seronegative. Sequencing was done on a sample of PBMCs.

DNA for the CDR3: TGTGCCAGCAGCCTAGCGGGGGGGTACGAGCAGTACTTC. It encodes CASSLAGGYEQYF. V is TRBV28 and J is TRBJ2-7, with 12 positions matching TRBD2. V lost 6 bases to trimming and J lost 4 bases; unmatched junction nucleotides: 1. The CDR3 has 13 amino acids. Germline V gene data show CDR1 as MDHEN and CDR2 as SYDVKM.